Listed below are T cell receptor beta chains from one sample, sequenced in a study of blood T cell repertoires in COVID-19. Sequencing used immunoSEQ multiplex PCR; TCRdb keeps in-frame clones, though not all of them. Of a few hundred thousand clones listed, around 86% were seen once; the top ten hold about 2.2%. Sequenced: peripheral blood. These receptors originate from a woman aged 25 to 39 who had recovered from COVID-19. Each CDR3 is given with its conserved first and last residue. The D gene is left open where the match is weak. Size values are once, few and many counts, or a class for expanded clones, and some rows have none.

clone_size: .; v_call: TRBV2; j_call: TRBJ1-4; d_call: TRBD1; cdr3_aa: CASTGTGNSNEKLFF; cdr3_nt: TGTGCCAGCACTGGGACAGGCAACTCTAATGAAAAACTGTTTTTT
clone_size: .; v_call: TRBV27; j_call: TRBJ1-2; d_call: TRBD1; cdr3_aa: CASSQGQQHGYTF; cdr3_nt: TGTGCCAGCAGTCAGGGACAGCAGCATGGCTACACCTTC
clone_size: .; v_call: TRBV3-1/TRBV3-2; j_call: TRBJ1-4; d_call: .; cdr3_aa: CASSQGGRAVDEKLFF; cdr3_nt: TGTGCCAGCAGCCAGGGAGGCAGGGCGGTCGACGAAAAACTGTTTTTT
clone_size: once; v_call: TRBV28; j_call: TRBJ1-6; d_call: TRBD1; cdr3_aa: CASSFGQGGNSPLHF; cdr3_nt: TGTGCCAGCAGTTTTGGACAGGGGGGTAATTCACCCCTCCACTTT
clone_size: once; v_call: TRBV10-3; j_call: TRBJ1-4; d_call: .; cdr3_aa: CAISESTSSEKLFF; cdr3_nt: TGTGCCATCAGTGAGTCGACATCATCGGAAAAACTGTTTTTT
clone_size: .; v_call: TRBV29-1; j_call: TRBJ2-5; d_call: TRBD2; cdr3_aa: CSVVKRGGKQETQYF; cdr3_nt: TGCAGCGTGGTCAAGCGGGGGGGAAAACAAGAGACCCAGTACTTC
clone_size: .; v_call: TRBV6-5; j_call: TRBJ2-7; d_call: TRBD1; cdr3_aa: CASRLDRGTYEQYF; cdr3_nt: TGTGCCAGCAGATTGGACAGGGGGACTTACGAGCAGTACTTC
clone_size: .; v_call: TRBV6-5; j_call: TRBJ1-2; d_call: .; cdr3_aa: CASSSRLIYGYTF; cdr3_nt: TGTGCCAGCAGCTCCCGACTGATATATGGCTACACCTTC
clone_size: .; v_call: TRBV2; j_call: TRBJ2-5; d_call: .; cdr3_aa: CASRSQASYQETQYF; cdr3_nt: TGTGCCAGCAGATCCCAAGCGAGCTACCAAGAGACCCAGTACTTC
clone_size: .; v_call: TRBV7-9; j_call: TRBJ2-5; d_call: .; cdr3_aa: CASSFFPGKETQYF; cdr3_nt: TGTGCCAGCAGCTTTTTCCCGGGGAAAGAGACCCAGTACTTC
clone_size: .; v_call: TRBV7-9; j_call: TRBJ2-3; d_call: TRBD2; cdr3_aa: CASSSSGGIIDTQYF; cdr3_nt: TGTGCCAGCAGCTCTAGCGGGGGGATCATAGATACGCAGTATTTT
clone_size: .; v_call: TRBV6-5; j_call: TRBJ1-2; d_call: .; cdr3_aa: CASSYSGGGYTF; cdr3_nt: TGTGCCAGCAGTTACTCGGGAGGTGGCTACACCTTC
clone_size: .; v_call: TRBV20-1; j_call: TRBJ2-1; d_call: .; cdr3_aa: CSSDRHNEQFF; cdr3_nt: TGCAGCAGTGACAGACACAATGAGCAGTTCTTC
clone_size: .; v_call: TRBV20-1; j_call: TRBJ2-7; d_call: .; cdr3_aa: CSARGQFEQYF; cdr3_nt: TGCAGTGCTAGAGGACAGTTCGAGCAGTACTTC
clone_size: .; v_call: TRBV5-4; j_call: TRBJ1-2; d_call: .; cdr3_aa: CASSLGTLGDGYTF; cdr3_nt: TGTGCCAGCAGCTTGGGGACCCTAGGGGATGGCTACACCTTC
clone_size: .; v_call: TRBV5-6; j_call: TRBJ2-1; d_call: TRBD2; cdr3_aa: CASSSGRGGEQFF; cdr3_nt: TGTGCCAGCAGCTCGGGGAGGGGTGGCGAGCAGTTCTTC
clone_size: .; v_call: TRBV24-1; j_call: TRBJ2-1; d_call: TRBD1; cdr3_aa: CATSGTTGALSYNEQFF; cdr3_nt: TGTGCCACCAGTGGCACGACAGGGGCACTCTCCTACAATGAGCAGTTCTTC
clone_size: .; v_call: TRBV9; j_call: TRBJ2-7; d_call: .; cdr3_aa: CASSVADGRVNEQYF; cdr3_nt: TGTGCCAGCAGCGTAGCTGACGGCAGGGTAAACGAGCAGTACTTC
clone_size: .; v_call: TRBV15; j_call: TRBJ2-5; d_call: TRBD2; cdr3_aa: CATSRDGLAQETQYF; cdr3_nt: TGTGCCACCAGCAGAGACGGACTAGCCCAAGAGACCCAGTACTTC
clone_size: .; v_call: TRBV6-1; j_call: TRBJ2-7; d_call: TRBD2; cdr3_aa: CASSEGIAGDYEQYF; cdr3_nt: TGTGCCAGCAGTGAAGGGATAGCGGGGGACTACGAGCAGTACTTC
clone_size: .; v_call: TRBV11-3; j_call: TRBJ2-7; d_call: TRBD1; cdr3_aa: CASSPGTGTGGGEQYF; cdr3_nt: TGTGCCAGCAGCCCGGGGACCGGGACAGGGGGAGGCGAGCAGTACTTC